The text below deals with one TCR beta chain. The antigen is unknown. The CDR3 extends 3 residues past the end of the read, so its final part is completed from the germline J gene. The sample comes from a study of T cells in women clearing cervical HPV infection. General study results and limits: Combining TCR richness with V gene abundances gave roughly 0.8 AUC.

The CDR3 is made up of 13 amino acids. Per the germline V gene, CDR1 is SGHTA and CDR2 is FQGNSA. J lost 8 bases, V lost 8 bases, and 9 bases had no gene match. TCRdb's copy holds only in-frame clones and misses some; the assay was immunoSEQ multiplex PCR. The sample's table shows about 36,000 clones. This TCR came from a woman aged 18-70 years with a cervical HPV16 infection that either progressed to CIN3+ or cleared (not recorded which). J is TRBJ2-3 and V is TRBV7-2; 8 bases fit TRBD2. Sequencing was carried out using blood buffy coat. CDR3 loop: CASSNLAGITQYF. The CDR3 bases that were read are TGTGCCAGCTCAAACTTAGCGGGGATTACG.